Listed below are T cell receptor beta chains from one sample, sequenced in a study of shared clonotypes between healthy human individuals. Profiled with immunoSEQ multiplex PCR; TCRdb holds only in-frame clones, not every one. This repertoire shows more than 2,000,000 clones, roughly nine tenths found once; its top ten account for over 0.12%. The sequenced sample was naive CD4+ T cells sorted from blood. Receptors originate from a young man in good health. Both conserved end residues are part of each CDR3. Fields, in order: CDR3 protein, D gene, V gene, J gene. D genes are given only for firm matches.

CATSRGEGTGGPQETQYF	TRBD1	TRBV15	TRBJ2-5
CASRNARSAEQYF	NA	TRBV6-1	TRBJ2-7
CATRLPGRNTEAFF	NA	TRBV15	TRBJ1-1
CASSYSIAGGPYEQYF	TRBD2	TRBV6-5	TRBJ2-7
CATSRLGPNGELFF	NA	TRBV15	TRBJ2-2
CASSLAPGGANTEAFF	TRBD1	TRBV7-2	TRBJ1-1
CASSQPGTGDSYEQYF	TRBD1	TRBV7-8	TRBJ2-7
CASSLAMDTEAFF	NA	TRBV7-9	TRBJ1-1
CASSFIGAYTF	NA	TRBV7-2	TRBJ1-2
CASRRTGRGNTIYF	TRBD1	TRBV14	TRBJ1-3
CASSLAGRNEQYF	NA	TRBV5-6	NA
CASSAGTRGLEYNSPLHF	NA	TRBV19	TRBJ1-6
CASSQVVRDRGYNEQFF	TRBD1	TRBV4-3	TRBJ2-1
CASSTRRGTNTGELFF	NA	TRBV7-2	TRBJ2-2
CASSPDRVLNEKLFF	TRBD1	TRBV28	TRBJ1-4
CASTKEFWGDSVNTEAFF	TRBD1	TRBV4-1	TRBJ1-1
CASSPRGANTEAFF	NA	TRBV7-9	TRBJ1-1
CASSPGGATNEKLFF	NA	TRBV11-2	TRBJ1-4
CASSYDRGGYTF	TRBD1	TRBV6-5	TRBJ1-2
CASSSRDGTDGYTF	NA	TRBV28	TRBJ1-2
CASSSPGGNTGELFF	TRBD2	TRBV6-6	TRBJ2-2
CASNFGGAEQPQHF	NA	TRBV28	TRBJ1-5
CASSSPGRYEQYF	NA	TRBV28	TRBJ2-7
CASSPLGGTGEQYF	NA	TRBV5-1	TRBJ2-7
CASSQTGTSGTDTQYF	TRBD2	TRBV7-3	TRBJ2-3
CASSAVLSEGQPQHF	NA	TRBV6-6	TRBJ1-5
CASSVTGGPNQPQHF	TRBD1	TRBV19	TRBJ1-5
CASSDRGQGWEKLFF	TRBD1	TRBV5-8	TRBJ1-4
CASSPGRLWETQYF	NA	TRBV27	TRBJ2-5
CASSLYPSATNEKLFF	NA	TRBV7-6	TRBJ1-4
CATSTRQGPSSYNSPLHF	TRBD1	TRBV15	TRBJ1-6
CSARDSPEAFF	NA	TRBV20-1	TRBJ1-1
CASSLGQGGMNTEAFF	TRBD1	TRBV5-1	TRBJ1-1
CASSPPTGGSTGNQPQHF	TRBD1	TRBV4-1	TRBJ1-5
CASSLGSGNSGTDTQYF	NA	TRBV5-1	TRBJ2-3
CASSRTSSQETQYF	TRBD2	TRBV5-4	TRBJ2-5
CASSEGGRNQPQHF	NA	TRBV25-1	TRBJ1-5
CASSFSQGPHSPLHF	NA	TRBV27	TRBJ1-6
CASSDRLTLSTDTQYF	NA	TRBV6-1	TRBJ2-3
CASSPTGLDYGYTF	TRBD1	TRBV18	TRBJ1-2
CASSEPRPGGGPNTEAFF	NA	TRBV5-4	TRBJ1-1
CASSRPTGPSGNTIYF	NA	TRBV5-4	TRBJ1-3
CASSTSWAGETQYF	NA	TRBV7-9	TRBJ2-5
CSGLAGGPVTQYF	TRBD2	TRBV29-1	TRBJ2-3
CASNRAVTGELFF	NA	TRBV5-8	TRBJ2-2
CASSLSGGLFQNIQYF	TRBD1	TRBV5-6	TRBJ2-4
CASSPTSGGSSSYEQYF	TRBD2	TRBV27	TRBJ2-7
CASSPRTASTDTQYF	NA	TRBV18	TRBJ2-3
CASSPFGRPEEKLFF	NA	TRBV4-3	TRBJ1-4
CASSLDGTGGSPLHF	TRBD1	TRBV5-4	TRBJ1-6
CASSLNWLAGVETQYF	TRBD2	TRBV11-2	TRBJ2-5
CASRRNGQLSGANVLTF	NA	TRBV27	TRBJ2-6
CASILTGANTGELFF	TRBD1	TRBV2	TRBJ2-2